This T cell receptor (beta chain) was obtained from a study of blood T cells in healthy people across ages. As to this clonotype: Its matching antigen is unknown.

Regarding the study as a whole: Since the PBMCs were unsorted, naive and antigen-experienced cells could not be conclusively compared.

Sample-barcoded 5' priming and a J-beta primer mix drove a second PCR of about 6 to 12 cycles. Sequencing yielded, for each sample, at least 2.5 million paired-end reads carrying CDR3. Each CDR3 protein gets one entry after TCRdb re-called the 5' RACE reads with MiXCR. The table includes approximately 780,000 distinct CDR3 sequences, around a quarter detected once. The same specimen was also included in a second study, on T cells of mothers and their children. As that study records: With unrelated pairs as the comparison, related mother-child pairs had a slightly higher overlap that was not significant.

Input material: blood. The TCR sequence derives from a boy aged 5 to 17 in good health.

The CDR3 bases are TGTGCCAGCAGCCCTGTGGGGGTGGCAGATACGCAGTATTTT. Residues: CASSPVGVADTQYF. V usage is TRBV2 and J usage is TRBJ2-3; D tentatively reads TRBD1 or TRBD2 (5 bases each). The CDR3 loop spans 14 amino acids. Germline V gene data show CDR1 as SNHLY and CDR2 as FYNNEI. Between the trimmed V and J ends, which lost 6 bases and 4 bases, there was a span of 14 bases.